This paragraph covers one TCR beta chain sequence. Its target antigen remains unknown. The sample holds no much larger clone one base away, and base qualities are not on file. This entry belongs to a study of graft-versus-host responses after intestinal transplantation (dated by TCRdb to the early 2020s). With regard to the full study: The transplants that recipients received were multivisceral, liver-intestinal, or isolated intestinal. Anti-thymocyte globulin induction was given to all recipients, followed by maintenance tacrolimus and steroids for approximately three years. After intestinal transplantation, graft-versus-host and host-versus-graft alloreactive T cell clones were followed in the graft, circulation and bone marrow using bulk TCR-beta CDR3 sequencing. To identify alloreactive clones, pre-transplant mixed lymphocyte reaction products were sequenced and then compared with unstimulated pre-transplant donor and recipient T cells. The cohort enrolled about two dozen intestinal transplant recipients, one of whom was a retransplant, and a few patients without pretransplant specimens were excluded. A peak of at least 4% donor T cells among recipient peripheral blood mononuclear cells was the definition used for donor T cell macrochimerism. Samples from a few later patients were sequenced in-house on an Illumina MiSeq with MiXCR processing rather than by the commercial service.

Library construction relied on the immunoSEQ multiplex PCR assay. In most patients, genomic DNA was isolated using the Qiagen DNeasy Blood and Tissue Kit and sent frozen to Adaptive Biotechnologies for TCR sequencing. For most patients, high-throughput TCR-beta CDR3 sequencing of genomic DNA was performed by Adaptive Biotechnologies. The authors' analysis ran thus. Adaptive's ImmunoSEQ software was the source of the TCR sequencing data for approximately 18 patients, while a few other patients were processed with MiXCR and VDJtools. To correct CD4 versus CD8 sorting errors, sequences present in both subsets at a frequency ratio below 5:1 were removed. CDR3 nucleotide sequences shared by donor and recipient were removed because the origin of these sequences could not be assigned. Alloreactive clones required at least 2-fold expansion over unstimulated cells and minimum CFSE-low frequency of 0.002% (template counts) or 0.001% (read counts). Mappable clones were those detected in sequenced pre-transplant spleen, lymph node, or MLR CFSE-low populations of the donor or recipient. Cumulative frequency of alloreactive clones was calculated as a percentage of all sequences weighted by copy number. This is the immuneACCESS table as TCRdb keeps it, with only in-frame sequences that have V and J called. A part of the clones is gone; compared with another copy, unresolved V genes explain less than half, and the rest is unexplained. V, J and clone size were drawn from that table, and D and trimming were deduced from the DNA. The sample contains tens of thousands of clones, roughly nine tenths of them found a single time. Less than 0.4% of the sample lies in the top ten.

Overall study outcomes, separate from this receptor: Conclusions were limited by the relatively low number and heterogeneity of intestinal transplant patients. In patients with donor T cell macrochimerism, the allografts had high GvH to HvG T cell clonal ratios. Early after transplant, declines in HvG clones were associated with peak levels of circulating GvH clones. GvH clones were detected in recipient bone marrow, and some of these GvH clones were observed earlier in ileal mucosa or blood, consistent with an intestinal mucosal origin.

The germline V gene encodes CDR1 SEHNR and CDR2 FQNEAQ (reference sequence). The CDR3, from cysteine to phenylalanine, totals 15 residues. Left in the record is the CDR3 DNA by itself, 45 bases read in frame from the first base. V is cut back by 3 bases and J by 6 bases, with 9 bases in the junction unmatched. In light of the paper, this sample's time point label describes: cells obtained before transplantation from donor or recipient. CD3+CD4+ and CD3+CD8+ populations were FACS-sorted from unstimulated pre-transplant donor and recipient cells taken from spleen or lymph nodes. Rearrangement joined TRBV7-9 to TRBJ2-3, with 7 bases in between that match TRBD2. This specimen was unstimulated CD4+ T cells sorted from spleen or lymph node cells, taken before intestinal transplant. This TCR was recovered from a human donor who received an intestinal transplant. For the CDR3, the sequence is CASSLGGRERDTQYF. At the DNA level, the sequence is TGTGCCAGCAGCTTGGGGGGGAGAGAGAGGGATACGCAGTATTTT.